This T cell receptor (beta chain) derives from a study of blood T cell repertoires in COVID-19. Study summary: In each case, the material was cDNA or gDNA derived from T cells, B-cell-depleted T cells, or PBMCs.

The V gene's germline CDR1 is MNHEY and CDR2 SVGEGT. V dropped 5 bases and J dropped 4; count of bases not matched to a gene: 8. There are 15 residues in the CDR3. Original analysis: Estimation of nucleated cell counts was performed using reference gene primer amplification. Generated by immunoSEQ multiplex PCR, the TCRdb table keeps only in-frame clones and is missing some. The V and J calls and the clone size are those of that table, but D and trimming were determined from the DNA. The sample includes approximately 360,000 clones, 80% to 90% of them seen just once. The TCR originated in a man aged 35-49 years with acute or convalescent COVID-19. Sequenced: peripheral blood. The chain couples TRBV6-2 or TRBV6-3 to TRBJ2-7; 10 bases map to TRBD2. The CDR3 region is CASSETSGSYYEQYF. DNA of the CDR3: TGTGCCAGCAGTGAGACTAGCGGGTCTTATTACGAGCAGTACTTC.